The 9 T cell receptor beta chains reported below all come from one sample, sequenced in a study of blood T cell repertoires in COVID-19. TCRdb's copy holds only in-frame clones and misses some; the assay was immunoSEQ multiplex PCR. Found here are roughly 220,000 clones, 70% to 85% of them singletons; the top ten hold 15%. Sequenced sample: PBMCs or T cells enriched from blood (not recorded which). Receptor source: a middle-aged man who had recovered from COVID-19.

This clone was recorded only once. The rearrangement joins TRBV5-1 to TRBJ1-5, with 7 bases that match TRBD1. This CDR3 is 15 amino acids long. CDR1 SGHRS and CDR2 YFSETQ come from the germline V gene. V lost 5 bases to trimming and J lost 2 bases; unmatched junction nucleotides: 7. The CDR3 region is CASRPGTVRNQPQHF. The CDR3 bases are TGCGCCAGCAGACCTGGGACAGTCCGCAATCAGCCCCAGCATTTT.

This clone was found once. At one boundary the junction diverges from the germline segment, which might be a read error. The rearrangement uses TRBV19 and TRBJ2-2, with D possibly being TRBD2 (6 bases). The CDR3 consists of 16 residues. Germline V CDR1 and CDR2: LNHDA, SQIVND (reference sequence). The CDR3 sequence: CASRMRGPSNTGELFF. The DNA of the CDR3 is TGTGCCAGTCGTATGCGGGGCCCCTCGAACACCGGGGAGCTGTTTTTT.

The chain couples TRBV9 to TRBJ1-6; 9 bases agree with TRBD1. The J segment lost 11 bases and the V segment lost 4 bases, leaving 10 bases of the junction unmatched. Germline assignment: CDR1 SGDLS and CDR2 YYNGEE. This CDR3 contains 15 residues. CDR3 region: CASSYKQGAIAPLHF. The CDR3 DNA is TGTGCCAGCAGCTATAAACAGGGGGCCATAGCACCCCTCCACTTT.

The V and J genes are TRBV6-6 and TRBJ1-5; 10 bases map to TRBD1. V lost 3 bases to trimming and J lost 7 bases; unmatched junction nucleotides: 3. The CDR3 is 14 residues long. Germline loops: CDR1 MNHNY, CDR2 SVGAGI (reference sequence). DNA of the CDR3: TGTGCCAGCAGTTATGGGACAGGGGAACAGCCCCAGCATTTT. Translation gives CASSYGTGEQPQHF.

The chain couples TRBV12-5 to TRBJ2-7; 8 positions match TRBD2. V was clipped by 7 bases and J by 7 bases; unmatched bases: 12. Germline-derived CDR1 and CDR2 are LGHNT and FRNRAP. This CDR3 spans 14 amino acids. The CDR3 DNA sequence: TGTGCTAGTGCCCCCGGGATAGCGGGGCGAGAGCAGTACTTC. This codes for CASAPGIAGREQYF.

J is TRBJ1-5 and V is TRBV19, with D tentatively TRBD1 (6 bases). The length of the CDR3 is 15 residues. Germline CDR1 reads LNHDA; CDR2 reads SQIVND (reference sequence). Deletions cut 2 bases from V and 4 bases from J, with 12 bases between. This CDR3 is CASSIPNRANQPQHF. Written as DNA, the CDR3 is TGTGCCAGTAGTATACCCAACAGGGCTAATCAGCCCCAGCATTTT. The variable domain in full, completed from reference TRBV19 and TRBJ1-5, reads DGGITQSPKYLFRKEGQNVTLSCEQNLNHDAMYWYRQDPGQGLRLIYYSQIVNDFQKGDIAEGYSVSREKKESFPLTVTSAQKNPTAFYLCASSIPNRANQPQHFGDGTRLSIL.

The chain couples TRBV5-1 to TRBJ2-3; 12 positions match TRBD2. V dropped 4 bases and J dropped 6; count of bases not matched to a gene: 9. CDR1 is SGHRS and CDR2 is YFSETQ in the germline V gene. The CDR3 is 16 amino acids. The CDR3 DNA reads TGCGCCAGCAGCATACTAGCGGGGGGCCCCGCGGATACGCAGTATTTT. As protein: CASSILAGGPADTQYF.

The chain recombines TRBV27 with TRBJ1-5; 7 bases are a match to TRBD1. Germline V gives CDR1 MNHEY, CDR2 SMNVEV (reference sequence). CDR3 length: 14 amino acids. V trimming: 5 bases; J trimming: 5 bases; junction bases outside the gene matches: 6. In nucleotides, the CDR3 is TGTGCCAGCAGTCGAGGGGGCGGCTATCAGCCCCAGCATTTT. This encodes CASSRGGGYQPQHF.

This rearrangement joins TRBV11-2 to TRBJ1-1, with TRBD1 as a possible D gene (6 bases). Germline V lookup: CDR1 SGHAT, CDR2 FQNNGV. CDR3 size: 13 residues. With 5 bases removed from V and 1 base from J, the gap between germline ends came to 8 bases. The CDR3, as DNA: TGTGCCAGCAGCATCAGGGGGAACACTGAAGCTTTCTTT. Protein: CASSIRGNTEAFF.